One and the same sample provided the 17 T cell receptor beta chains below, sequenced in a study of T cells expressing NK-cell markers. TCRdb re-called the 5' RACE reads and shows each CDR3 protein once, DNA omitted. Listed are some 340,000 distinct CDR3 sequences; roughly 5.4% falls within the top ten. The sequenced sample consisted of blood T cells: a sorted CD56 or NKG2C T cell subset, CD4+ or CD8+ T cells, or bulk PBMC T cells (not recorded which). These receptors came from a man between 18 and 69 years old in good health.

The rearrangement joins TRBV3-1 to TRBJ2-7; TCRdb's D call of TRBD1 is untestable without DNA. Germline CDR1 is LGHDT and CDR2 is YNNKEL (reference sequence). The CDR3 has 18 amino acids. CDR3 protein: CASSQDESRDGFTYEQYF.

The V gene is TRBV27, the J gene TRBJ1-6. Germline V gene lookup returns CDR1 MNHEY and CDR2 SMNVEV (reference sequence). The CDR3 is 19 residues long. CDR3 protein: CASSLSLGMDGNYNSPLHF.

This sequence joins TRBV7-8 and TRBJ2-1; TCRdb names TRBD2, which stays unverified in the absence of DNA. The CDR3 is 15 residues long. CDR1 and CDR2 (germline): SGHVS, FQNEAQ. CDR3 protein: CASSPRDSYYNEQFF.

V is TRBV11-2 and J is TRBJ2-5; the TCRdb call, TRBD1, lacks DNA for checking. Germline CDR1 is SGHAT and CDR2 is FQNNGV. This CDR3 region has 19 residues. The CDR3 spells CASSLEFITGTRGRETQYF.

The CDR3 sequence: CASSLGGTSGHEQFF. The chain couples TRBV5-1 to TRBJ2-1; TCRdb selects TRBD2, and the lack of DNA leaves this call unchecked. Germline V gene lookup returns CDR1 SGHRS and CDR2 YFSETQ. CDR3 length: 15 residues. Based on the CDR3 plus reference TRBV5-1 and TRBJ2-1, the full variable domain is KAGVTQTPRYLIKTRGQQVTLSCSPISGHRSVSWYQQTPGQGLQFLFEYFSETQRNKGNFPGRFSGRQFSNSRSEMNVSTLELGDSALYLCASSLGGTSGHEQFFGPGTRLTVL.

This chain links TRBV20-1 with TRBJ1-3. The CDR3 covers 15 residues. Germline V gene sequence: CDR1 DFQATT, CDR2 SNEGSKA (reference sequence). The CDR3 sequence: CSASLDGSSGNTIYF.

CDR3 sequence reads: CASSLAWSGGRTDTQYF. The chain couples TRBV7-2 to TRBJ2-3; TCRdb names TRBD2, which stays unverified in the absence of DNA. Germline CDR1 SGHTA, CDR2 FQGNSA. The CDR3 length is 17 residues.

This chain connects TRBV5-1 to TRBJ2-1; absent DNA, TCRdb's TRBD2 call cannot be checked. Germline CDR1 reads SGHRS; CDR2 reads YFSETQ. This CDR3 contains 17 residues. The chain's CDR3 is CASSLASGGTVYNEQFF.

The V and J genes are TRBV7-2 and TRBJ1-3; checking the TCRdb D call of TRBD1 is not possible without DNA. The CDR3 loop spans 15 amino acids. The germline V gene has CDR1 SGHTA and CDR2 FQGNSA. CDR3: CASSTHPGSGNTIYF. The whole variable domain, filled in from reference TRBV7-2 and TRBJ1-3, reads GAGVSQSPSNKVTEKGKDVELRCDPISGHTALYWYRQSLGQGLEFLIYFQGNSAPDKSGLPSDRFSAERTGGSVSTLTIQRTQQEDSAVYLCASSTHPGSGNTIYFGEGSWLTVV.

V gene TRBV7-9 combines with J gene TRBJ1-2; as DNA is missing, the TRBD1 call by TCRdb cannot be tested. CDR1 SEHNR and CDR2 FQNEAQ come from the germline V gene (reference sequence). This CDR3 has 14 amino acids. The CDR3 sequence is CASSLTGFHYGYTF. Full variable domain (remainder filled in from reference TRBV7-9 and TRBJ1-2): DTGVSQNPRHKITKRGQNVTFRCDPISEHNRLYWYRQTLGQGPEFLTYFQNEAQLEKSRLLSDRFSAERPKGSFSTLEIQRTEQGDSAMYLCASSLTGFHYGYTFGSGTRLTVV.

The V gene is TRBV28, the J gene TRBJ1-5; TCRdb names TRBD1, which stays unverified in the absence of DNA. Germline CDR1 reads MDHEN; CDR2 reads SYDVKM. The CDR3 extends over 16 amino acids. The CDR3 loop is CASSSLFGQANQPQHF.

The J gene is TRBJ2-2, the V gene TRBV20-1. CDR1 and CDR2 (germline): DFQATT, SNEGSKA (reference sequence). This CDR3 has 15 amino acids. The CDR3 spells CSARVVAEHRGAVFF.

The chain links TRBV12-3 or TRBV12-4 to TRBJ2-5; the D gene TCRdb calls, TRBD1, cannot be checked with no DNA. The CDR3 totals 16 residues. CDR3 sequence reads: CASNPRDRGPSETQYF.

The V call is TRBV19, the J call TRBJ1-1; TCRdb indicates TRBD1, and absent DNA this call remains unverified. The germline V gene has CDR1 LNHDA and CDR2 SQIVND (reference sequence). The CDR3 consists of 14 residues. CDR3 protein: CATQRDRAATEAFF.

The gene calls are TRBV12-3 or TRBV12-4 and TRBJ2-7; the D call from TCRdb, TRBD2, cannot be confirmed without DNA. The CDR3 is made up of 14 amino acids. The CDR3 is CASSFQAGGPEQYF.

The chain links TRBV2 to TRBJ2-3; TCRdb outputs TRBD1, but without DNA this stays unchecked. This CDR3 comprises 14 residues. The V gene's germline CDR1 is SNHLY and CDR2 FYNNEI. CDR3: CASDRGDITDTQYF.

Here the CDR3 reads CASSQEPGQRNTGELFF. This chain links TRBV4-1 with TRBJ2-2; as DNA is missing, the TRBD1 call by TCRdb cannot be tested. Germline assignment: CDR1 MGHRA and CDR2 YSYEKL. This CDR3 has 17 residues.